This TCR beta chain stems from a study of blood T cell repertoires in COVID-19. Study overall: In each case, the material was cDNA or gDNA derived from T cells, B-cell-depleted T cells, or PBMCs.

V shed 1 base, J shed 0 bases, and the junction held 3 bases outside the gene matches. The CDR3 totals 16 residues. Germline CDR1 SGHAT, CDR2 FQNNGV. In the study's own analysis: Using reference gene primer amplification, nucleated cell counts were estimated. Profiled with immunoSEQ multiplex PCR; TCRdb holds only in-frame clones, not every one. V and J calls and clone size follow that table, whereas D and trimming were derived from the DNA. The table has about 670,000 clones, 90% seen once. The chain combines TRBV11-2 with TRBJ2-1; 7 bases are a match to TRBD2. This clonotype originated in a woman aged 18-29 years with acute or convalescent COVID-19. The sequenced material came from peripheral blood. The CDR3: CASSLGGGSSYNEQFF. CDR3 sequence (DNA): TGTGCCAGCAGCTTAGGGGGAGGGAGCTCCTACAATGAGCAGTTCTTC. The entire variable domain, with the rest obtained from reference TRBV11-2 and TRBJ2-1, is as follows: EAGVAQSPRYKIIEKRQSVAFWCNPISGHATLYWYQQILGQGPKLLIQFQNNGVVDDSQLPKDRFSAERLKGVDSTLKIQPAKLEDSAVYLCASSLGGGSSYNEQFFGPGTRLTVL.